Shown below are 16 T cell receptor beta chains from a single sample sequenced in a study of OX40 agonist ivuxolimab in advanced cancers. TCRdb keeps only in-frame clones here, not all; method: immunoSEQ multiplex PCR. The sample records about 67,000 clones, more than 75% being singletons. The sample consisted of CD4+ or CD8+ T cells sorted from blood, taken in a trial of the OX40 agonist ivuxolimab. The source is an adult with an advanced solid tumor such as melanoma, head and neck, liver or kidney cancer.

This sequence joins TRBV30 and TRBJ2-5, with D unclear. CDR3 length equals 14 residues. Germline-derived CDR1 and CDR2 are GTSNPN and SVGIG (reference sequence). Trimming took 2 bases from V and 0 from J, leaving 10 bases between them. The CDR3 protein is CAWSRPGHQETQYF. DNA of the CDR3: TGTGCCTGGAGTCGCCCCGGACACCAAGAGACCCAGTACTTC.

The rearrangement links TRBV21-1 to TRBJ1-2; TRBD1, the table's D call, was not compared with the DNA. TRBV21-1 constitutes a pseudogene. The CDR3 consists of 13 residues. The DNA for the CDR3 is TGTGCCAGCAGCAAAATGGAAGGGGATGGCTACACCTTC. This encodes CASSKMEGDGYTF.

The chain has TRBV6-4 and TRBJ2-1, with 7 nucleotides matching TRBD2. Germline trimming cut 3 bases from V and 8 bases from J; bases unmatched to any gene: 4. CDR3 length: 13 residues. CDR1 MRHNA and CDR2 SNTAGT come from the germline V gene. For the CDR3, the DNA is TGTGCCAGCAGTGATGAGGGGAGGGATGAGCAGTTCTTC. It is translated as CASSDEGRDEQFF.

The rearrangement joins TRBV28 to TRBJ2-7; D may correspond to TRBD1 or TRBD2 (5 bases each). This CDR3 region has 15 residues. The V gene's germline CDR1 is MDHEN and CDR2 SYDVKM. V was trimmed by 3 bases and J by 3 bases, leaving 15 bases between them. CDR3 bases: TGTGCCAGCAGTTTCCAACGGGACCCCCTCTACGAGCAGTACTTC. This codes for CASSFQRDPLYEQYF.

This rearrangement joins TRBV5-5 to TRBJ2-5, with 11 bases that match TRBD2. The CDR3 is 16 amino acids. Germline V gene lookup returns CDR1 SGHKS and CDR2 YYEKEE (reference sequence). V shed 0 bases, J shed 5 bases, and the junction held 6 bases outside the gene matches. CDR3 in amino acids: CASSLAPTSGAETQYF. CDR3 in DNA: TGTGCCAGCAGCTTGGCTCCGACTAGCGGGGCGGAGACCCAGTACTTC.

This clone has just one count. This chain joins TRBV5-4 and TRBJ2-7, with 8 positions matching TRBD1. Trimming cost V 0 bases and J 4 bases; bases outside gene matches: 3. The germline gives CDR1 SGHNT, CDR2 YYREEE (reference sequence). This CDR3 is built from 14 residues. The CDR3 DNA reads TGTGCCAGCAGCTTGGGACAGGGGCAATACGAGCAGTACTTC. This translates into CASSLGQGQYEQYF.

The chain employs TRBV7-9 and TRBJ2-3; D is perhaps TRBD1 or TRBD2 (6 bases each). Trimming took off 5 bases at V and 4 bases at J, with 13 bases between the two ends. In germline, CDR1 is SEHNR, CDR2 FQNEAQ (reference sequence). The CDR3 totals 14 residues. The CDR3 region has the DNA TGTGCCAGCAGCCGTAACAGGGAGGCAGATACGCAGTATTTT. It codes for CASSRNREADTQYF.

The CDR3 region is CASSLNRGRGYTF. The CDR3 coding sequence is TGTGCCAGCAGCTTAAACAGGGGGCGAGGCTACACCTTC. The rearrangement links TRBV5-5 to TRBJ1-2; 9 bases map to TRBD1. The CDR3 runs to 13 residues. With V trimmed by 2 bases and J by 8 bases, 4 bases remained unmatched. CDR1 and CDR2 (germline): SGHKS, YYEKEE (reference sequence).

This clone was recorded only once. V and J are TRBV4-3 and TRBJ1-4; D remains unclear. Germline V CDR1 and CDR2: LGHNA, YSLEER. V was clipped by 0 bases and J by 0 bases, with 14 bases between them. CDR3 length equals 18 residues. As DNA, the CDR3 is TGCGCCAGCAGCCAAGATGTGGCGGGATCGGCAACTAATGAAAAACTGTTTTTT. It translates to CASSQDVAGSATNEKLFF.

This chain uses TRBV7-9 with TRBJ1-1; D is undetermined. V lost 4 bases to trimming and J lost 8 bases, with 8 bases between them. This CDR3 has 11 residues. Per germline, CDR1 SEHNR and CDR2 FQNEAQ (reference sequence). DNA for the CDR3: TGTGCCAGCAGCTCTCTGGGGGAAGCTTTCTTT. Amino acids: CASSSLGEAFF.

This clone was picked up a small number of times. J is TRBJ2-1 and V is TRBV27; TRBD1 aligns across 9 bases. The CDR3 is 13 amino acids. V shed 5 bases and J 8 bases; nucleotides not matched to a gene: 4. Germline V gives CDR1 MNHEY, CDR2 SMNVEV (reference sequence). CDR3 region: CASSGDRAYEQFF. Written as DNA, the CDR3 is TGTGCCAGCAGTGGGGACAGGGCCTATGAGCAGTTCTTC.

This chain uses TRBV11-1 with TRBJ1-1; no clear D. V was trimmed by 5 bases and J by 1 base, leaving 8 bases between them. Germline CDR1 SGHAT, CDR2 FQDESV (reference sequence). This CDR3 is 13 amino acids long. The CDR3 region has the DNA TGTGCCAGCAGCCAGTCATCGAACACTGAAGCTTTCTTT. Its protein is CASSQSSNTEAFF.

The chain combines TRBV2 with TRBJ2-1, with D tentatively TRBD2 (6 bases). CDR1 is SNHLY, CDR2 FYNNEI, per germline. V lost 6 bases and J lost 6, with 15 bases in between. The CDR3 has 14 amino acids. The CDR3 loop is CASSGTPNLNEQFF. CDR3 bases: TGTGCCAGCAGCGGGACTCCCAACCTCAATGAGCAGTTCTTC.

This clone was picked up one time. The chain uses TRBV9 and TRBJ2-3; 12 bases map to TRBD2. With V trimmed by 4 bases and J by 2 bases, 5 bases remained unmatched. Germline V CDR1 and CDR2: SGDLS, YYNGEE. This CDR3 is 16 amino acids long. The CDR3 DNA follows: TGTGCCAGCAGCTTACGGACTAGCGGGACCACAGATACGCAGTATTTT. It encodes CASSLRTSGTTDTQYF.

V gene TRBV5-4 combines with J gene TRBJ1-1; D is ambiguous. Germline V CDR1 and CDR2: SGHNT, YYREEE (reference sequence). The CDR3 is made up of 15 amino acids. The germline V and J ends were trimmed by 4 bases and 0 bases, with 13 bases remaining between them. The CDR3 sequence: CASSKFALVNTEAFF. The DNA for the CDR3 is TGTGCCAGCAGCAAATTCGCCCTGGTGAACACTGAAGCTTTCTTT. The complete variable domain, with remaining parts taken from reference TRBV5-4 and TRBJ1-1, reads ETGVTQSPTHLIKTRGQQVTLRCSSQSGHNTVSWYQQALGQGPQFIFQYYREEENGRGNFPPRFSGLQFPNYSSELNVNALELDDSALYLCASSKFALVNTEAFFGQGTRLTVV.

This chain connects TRBV5-4 to TRBJ2-5, with 7 nucleotides matching TRBD1. The CDR3 contains 11 residues. V dropped 7 bases and J dropped 4; count of bases not matched to a gene: 1. Germline V gene lookup returns CDR1 SGHNT and CDR2 YYREEE (reference sequence). The CDR3 loop reads CASYRGETQYF. Written as DNA, the CDR3 is TGTGCCAGCTACAGGGGAGAGACCCAGTACTTC.